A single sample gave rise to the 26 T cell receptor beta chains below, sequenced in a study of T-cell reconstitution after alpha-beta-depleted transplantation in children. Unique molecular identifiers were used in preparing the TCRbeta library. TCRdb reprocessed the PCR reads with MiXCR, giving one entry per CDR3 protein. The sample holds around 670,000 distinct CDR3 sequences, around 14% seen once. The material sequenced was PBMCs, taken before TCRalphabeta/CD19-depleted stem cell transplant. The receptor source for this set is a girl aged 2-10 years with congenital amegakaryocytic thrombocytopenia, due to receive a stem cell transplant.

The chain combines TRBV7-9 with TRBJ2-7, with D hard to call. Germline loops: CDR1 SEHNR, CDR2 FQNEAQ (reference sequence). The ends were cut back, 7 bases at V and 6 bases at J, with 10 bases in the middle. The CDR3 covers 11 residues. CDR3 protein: CASTPATEQYF. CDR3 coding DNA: TGTGCCAGCACACCCGCAACCGAGCAGTACTTC.

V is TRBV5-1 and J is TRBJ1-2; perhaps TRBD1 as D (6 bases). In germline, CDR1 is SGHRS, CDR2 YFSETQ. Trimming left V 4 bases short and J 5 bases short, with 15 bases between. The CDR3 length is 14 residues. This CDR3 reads CASSPSTGPYGYTF. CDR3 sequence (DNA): TGCGCCAGCAGCCCCTCAACAGGGCCTTATGGCTACACCTTC.

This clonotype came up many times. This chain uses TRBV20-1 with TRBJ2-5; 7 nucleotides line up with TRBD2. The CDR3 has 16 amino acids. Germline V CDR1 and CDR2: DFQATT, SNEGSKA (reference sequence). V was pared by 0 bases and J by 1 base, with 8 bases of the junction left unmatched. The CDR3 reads CSARDFEGGSQETQYF. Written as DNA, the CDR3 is TGCAGTGCTAGAGATTTTGAGGGAGGGTCCCAAGAGACCCAGTACTTC.

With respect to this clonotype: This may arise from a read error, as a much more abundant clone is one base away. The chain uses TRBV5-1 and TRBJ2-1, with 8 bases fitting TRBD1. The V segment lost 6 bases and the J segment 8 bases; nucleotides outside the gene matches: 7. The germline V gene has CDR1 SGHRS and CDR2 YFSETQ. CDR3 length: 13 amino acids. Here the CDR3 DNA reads TGCGCCAGCACGACAGGGGATGTCGATGAGCAGTTCTTC. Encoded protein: CASTTGDVDEQFF.

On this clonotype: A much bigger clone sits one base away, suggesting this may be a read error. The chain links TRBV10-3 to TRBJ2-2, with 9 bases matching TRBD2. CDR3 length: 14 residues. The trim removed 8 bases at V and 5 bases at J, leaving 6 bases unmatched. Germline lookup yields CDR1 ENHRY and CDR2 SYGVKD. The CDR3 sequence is CAIEAGGKTGELFF. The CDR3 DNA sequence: TGTGCCATCGAAGCGGGAGGAAAAACCGGGGAGCTGTTTTTT.

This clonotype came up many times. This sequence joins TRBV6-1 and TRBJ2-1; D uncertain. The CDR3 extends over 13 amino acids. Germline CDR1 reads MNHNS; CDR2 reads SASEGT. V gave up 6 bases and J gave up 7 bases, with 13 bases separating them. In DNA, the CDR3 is TGTGCCAGCAGACCAACCGCAAGGAATGAGCAGTTCTTC. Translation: CASRPTARNEQFF.

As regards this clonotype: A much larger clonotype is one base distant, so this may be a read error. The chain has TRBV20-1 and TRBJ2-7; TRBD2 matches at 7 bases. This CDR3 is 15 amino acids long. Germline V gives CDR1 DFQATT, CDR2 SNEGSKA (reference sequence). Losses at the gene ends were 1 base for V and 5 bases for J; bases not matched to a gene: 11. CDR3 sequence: CSARAPGLDPHEQYF. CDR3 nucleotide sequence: TGCAGTGCTAGAGCCCCAGGACTAGACCCCCACGAGCAGTACTTC.

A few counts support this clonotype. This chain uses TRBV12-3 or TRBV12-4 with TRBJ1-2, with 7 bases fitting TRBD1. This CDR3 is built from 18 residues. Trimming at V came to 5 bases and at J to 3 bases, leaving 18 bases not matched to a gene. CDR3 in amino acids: CASSLARQGWRVDYGYTF. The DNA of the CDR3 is TGTGCCAGCAGTCTCGCGAGACAGGGTTGGAGAGTGGACTATGGCTACACCTTC.

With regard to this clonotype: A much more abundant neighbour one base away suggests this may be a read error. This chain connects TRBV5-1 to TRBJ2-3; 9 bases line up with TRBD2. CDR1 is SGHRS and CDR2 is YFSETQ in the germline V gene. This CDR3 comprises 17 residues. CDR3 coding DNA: TGCGCCAGCAACTTGGGTCCTCTAGCGGGATCTCCAGATACGCAGTATTTT. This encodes CASNLGPLAGSPDTQYF.

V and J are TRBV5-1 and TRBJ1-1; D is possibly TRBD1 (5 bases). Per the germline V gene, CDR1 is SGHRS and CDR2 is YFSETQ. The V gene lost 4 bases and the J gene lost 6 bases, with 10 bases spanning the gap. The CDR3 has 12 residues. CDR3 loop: CASSTGGAEAFF. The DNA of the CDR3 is TGCGCCAGCAGCACAGGCGGGGCTGAAGCTTTCTTT.

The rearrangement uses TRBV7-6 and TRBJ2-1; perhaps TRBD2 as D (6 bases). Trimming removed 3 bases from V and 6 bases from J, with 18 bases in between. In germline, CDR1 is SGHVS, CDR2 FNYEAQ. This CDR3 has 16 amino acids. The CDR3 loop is CASSLGVGRDSNEQFF. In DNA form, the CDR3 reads TGTGCCAGCAGCTTGGGTGTTGGGCGGGATTCCAATGAGCAGTTCTTC.

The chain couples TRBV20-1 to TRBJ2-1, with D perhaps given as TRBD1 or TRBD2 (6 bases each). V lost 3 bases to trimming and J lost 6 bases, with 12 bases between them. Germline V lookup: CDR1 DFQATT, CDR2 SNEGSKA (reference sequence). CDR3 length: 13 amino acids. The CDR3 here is CSAREGGFNEQFF. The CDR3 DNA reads TGCAGTGCTAGGGAGGGGGGATTCAATGAGCAGTTCTTC.

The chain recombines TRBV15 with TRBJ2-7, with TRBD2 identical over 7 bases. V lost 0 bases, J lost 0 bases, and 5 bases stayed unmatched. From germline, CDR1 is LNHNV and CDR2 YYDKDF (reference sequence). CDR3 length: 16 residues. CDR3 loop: CATSRDMGGTSYEQYF. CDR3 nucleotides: TGTGCCACCAGCAGAGATATGGGGGGGACCTCCTACGAGCAGTACTTC.

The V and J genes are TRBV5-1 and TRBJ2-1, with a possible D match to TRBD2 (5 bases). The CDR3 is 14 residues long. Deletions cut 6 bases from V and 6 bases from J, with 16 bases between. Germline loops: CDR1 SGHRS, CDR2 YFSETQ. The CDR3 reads CASTGRASGNEQFF. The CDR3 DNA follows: TGCGCCAGCACGGGAAGAGCATCAGGCAATGAGCAGTTCTTC.

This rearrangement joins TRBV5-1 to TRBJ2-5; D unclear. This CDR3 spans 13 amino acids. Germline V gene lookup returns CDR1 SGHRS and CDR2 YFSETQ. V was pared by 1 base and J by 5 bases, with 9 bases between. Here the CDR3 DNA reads TGCGCCAGCAGCTTGATAGCCGTCGAGACCCAGTACTTC. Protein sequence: CASSLIAVETQYF.

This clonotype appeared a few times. The CDR3 loop reads CASSLEVLPAGEQYF. In DNA, the CDR3 is TGCGCCAGCAGCTTGGAAGTCCTCCCGGCGGGAGAGCAGTACTTC. This chain links TRBV5-1 with TRBJ2-7; the D gene is possibly TRBD2 (6 bases). The CDR3 contains 15 residues. Trimming shortened V by 0 bases and J by 7 bases, and 17 bases separated the two germline ends. Germline assignment: CDR1 SGHRS and CDR2 YFSETQ.

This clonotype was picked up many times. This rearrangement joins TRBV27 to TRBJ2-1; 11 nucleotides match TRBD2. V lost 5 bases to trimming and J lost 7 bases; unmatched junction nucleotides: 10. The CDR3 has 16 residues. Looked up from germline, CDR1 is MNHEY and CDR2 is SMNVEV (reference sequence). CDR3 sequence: CASSPHSGRAWNEQFF. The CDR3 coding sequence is TGTGCCAGCAGTCCCCATAGCGGGAGGGCGTGGAATGAGCAGTTCTTC.

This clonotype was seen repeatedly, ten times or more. The CDR3 is CASRDDRNTGELFF. The DNA of the CDR3 is TGTGCCAGCCGGGACGACAGGAACACCGGGGAGCTGTTTTTT. The chain links TRBV7-8 to TRBJ2-2, with D perhaps matching TRBD1 or TRBD2 (5 bases each). The V gene lost 8 bases and the J gene lost 1 base, with 11 bases spanning the gap. The CDR3 spans 14 residues. Germline lookup yields CDR1 SGHVS and CDR2 FQNEAQ.

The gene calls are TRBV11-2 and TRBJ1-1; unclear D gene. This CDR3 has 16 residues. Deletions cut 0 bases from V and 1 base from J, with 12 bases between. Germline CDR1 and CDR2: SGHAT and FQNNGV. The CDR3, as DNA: TGTGCCAGCAGCTTAGACTACTTTGCAGGGAACACTGAAGCTTTCTTT. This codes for CASSLDYFAGNTEAFF.

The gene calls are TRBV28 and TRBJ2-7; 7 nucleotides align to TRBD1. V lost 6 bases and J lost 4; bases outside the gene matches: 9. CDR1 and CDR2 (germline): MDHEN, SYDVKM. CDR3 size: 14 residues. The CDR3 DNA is TGTGCCAGCAGCCCGGACAGGTTTATGTACGAGCAGTACTTC. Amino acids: CASSPDRFMYEQYF.

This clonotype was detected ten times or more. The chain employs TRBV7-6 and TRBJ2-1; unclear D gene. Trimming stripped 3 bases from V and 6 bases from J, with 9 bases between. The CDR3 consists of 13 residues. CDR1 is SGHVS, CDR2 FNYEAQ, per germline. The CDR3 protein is CASSFSGRNEQFF. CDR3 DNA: TGTGCCAGCAGCTTCTCGGGTCGCAATGAGCAGTTCTTC. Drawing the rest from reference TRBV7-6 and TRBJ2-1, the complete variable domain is GAGVSQSPRYKVTKRGQDVALRCDPISGHVSLYWYRQALGQGPEFLTYFNYEAQQDKSGLPNDRFSAERPEGSISTLTIQRTEQRDSAMYRCASSFSGRNEQFFGPGTRLTVL.

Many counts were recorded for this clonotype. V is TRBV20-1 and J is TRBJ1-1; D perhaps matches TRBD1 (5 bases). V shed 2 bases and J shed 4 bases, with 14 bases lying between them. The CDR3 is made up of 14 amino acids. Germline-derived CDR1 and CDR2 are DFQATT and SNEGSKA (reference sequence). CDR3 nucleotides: TGCAGTGCTAGACAGGGCGGGGGAGGCACTGAAGCTTTCTTT. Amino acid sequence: CSARQGGGGTEAFF.

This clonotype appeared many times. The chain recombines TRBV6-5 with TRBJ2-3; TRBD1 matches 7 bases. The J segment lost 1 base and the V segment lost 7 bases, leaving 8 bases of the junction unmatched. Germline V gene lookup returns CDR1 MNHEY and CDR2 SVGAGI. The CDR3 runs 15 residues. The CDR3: CASKRGRWGTDTQYF. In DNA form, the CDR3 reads TGTGCCAGCAAAAGGGGGCGCTGGGGCACAGATACGCAGTATTTT.

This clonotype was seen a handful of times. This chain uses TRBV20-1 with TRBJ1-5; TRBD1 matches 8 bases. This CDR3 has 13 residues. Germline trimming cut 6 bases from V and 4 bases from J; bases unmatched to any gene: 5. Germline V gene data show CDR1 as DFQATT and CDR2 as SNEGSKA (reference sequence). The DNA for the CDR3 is TGCAGTGCCTCCAGGGGGCCAAATCAGCCCCAGCATTTT. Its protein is CSASRGPNQPQHF.

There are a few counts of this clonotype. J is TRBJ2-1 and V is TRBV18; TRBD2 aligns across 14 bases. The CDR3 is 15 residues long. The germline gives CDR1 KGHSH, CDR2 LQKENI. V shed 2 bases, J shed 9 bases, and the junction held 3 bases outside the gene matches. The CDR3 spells CASSPGTSGRGEQFF. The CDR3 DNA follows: TGTGCCAGCTCACCAGGGACTAGCGGGAGAGGTGAGCAGTTCTTC.

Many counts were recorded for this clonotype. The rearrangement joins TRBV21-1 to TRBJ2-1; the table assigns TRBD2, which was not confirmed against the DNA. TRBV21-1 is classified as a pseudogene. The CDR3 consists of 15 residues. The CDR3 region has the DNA TGTGCCAGCAGCAAGGGAGCTAGCGGGACGCATGAGCAGTTCTTC. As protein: CASSKGASGTHEQFF.